Each of the 32 T cell receptor beta chains below was sequenced from the same sample in a study of T cells of healthy individuals. TCRdb fed the 5' RACE reads into MiXCR, producing one record per CDR3 protein. The table records some 82,000 distinct CDR3 sequences, about 5% of them present only once. Receptor source: a female donor in good health.

This chain uses TRBV7-2 with TRBJ2-5, with 8 bases lining up with TRBD2. Germline lookup yields CDR1 SGHTA and CDR2 FQGNSA. The V gene end was trimmed by 4 bases and the J gene end by 5 bases; junction bases not matched to a gene: 9. CDR3 size: 15 residues. CDR3 in DNA: TGTGCCAGCAGCTCCAGCGGGGGTAGGGGTGAGACCCAGTACTTC. Its protein product is CASSSSGGRGETQYF. Variable domain in full (rest from reference TRBV7-2 and TRBJ2-5): GAGVSQSPSNKVTEKGKDVELRCDPISGHTALYWYRQSLGQGLEFLIYFQGNSAPDKSGLPSDRFSAERTGGSVSTLTIQRTQQEDSAVYLCASSSSGGRGETQYFGPGTRLLVL.

In its sample, this clonotype was seen many times. V usage is TRBV29-1 and J usage is TRBJ2-3, with 7 nucleotides matching TRBD1. Germline CDR1 and CDR2: SQVTM and ANQGSEA. The CDR3 spans 12 residues. J was trimmed by 4 bases and V by 3 bases; bases with no gene match: 1. CDR3 region: CSVERGPDTQYF. CDR3 in DNA: TGCAGCGTTGAGAGGGGGCCAGATACGCAGTATTTT.

This clonotype showed up many times. The genes are TRBV5-4 and TRBJ2-3, with no clear D. The V gene's germline CDR1 is SGHNT and CDR2 YYREEE (reference sequence). With 3 bases removed from V and 0 bases from J, the gap between germline ends came to 11 bases. There are 15 residues in the CDR3. CDR3 loop: CASSSMTRSTDTQYF. DNA of the CDR3: TGTGCCAGCAGCTCAATGACCAGAAGCACAGATACGCAGTATTTT.

The chain has TRBV7-8 and TRBJ1-1, with TRBD1 matching over 8 bases. This CDR3 contains 14 residues. Germline V lookup: CDR1 SGHVS, CDR2 FQNEAQ. With V trimmed by 5 bases and J by 5 bases, 7 bases remained unmatched. The CDR3 spells CASSPRGRGTEAFF. CDR3 DNA: TGTGCCAGCAGCCCCAGGGGGCGTGGGACTGAAGCTTTCTTT.

This clonotype was detected many times. The V gene is TRBV6-6, the J gene TRBJ1-6; D gene ambiguous. The CDR3 loop spans 14 amino acids. Germline V gives CDR1 MNHNY, CDR2 SVGAGI (reference sequence). The V and J ends lost 2 bases and 7 bases respectively, with 9 bases between them. The CDR3 nucleotides read TGTGCCAGCAGTTACGAGGCAGCCAATTCACCCCTCCACTTT. It codes for CASSYEAANSPLHF.

This clonotype was seen many times. The chain uses TRBV13 and TRBJ1-1, with D unresolved. The V and J ends lost 5 bases and 0 bases respectively, with 19 bases between them. The length of the CDR3 is 17 residues. Germline lookup yields CDR1 PRHDT and CDR2 FYEKMQ (reference sequence). CDR3 region: CASSIRTTKWVNTEAFF. The CDR3 DNA follows: TGTGCCAGCAGCATTAGAACGACCAAGTGGGTGAACACTGAAGCTTTCTTT.

This clonotype was counted between two and nine times. The chain has TRBV7-2 and TRBJ2-1, with 12 bases fitting TRBD1. This CDR3 is built from 15 residues. The ends lost 5 bases at V and 8 bases at J; junction bases unmatched: 7. CDR1 and CDR2 (germline): SGHTA, FQGNSA. In DNA, the CDR3 is TGTGCCAGCAGCCCAATGGGACAGGGGGCCGATGAGCAGTTCTTC. The encoded protein is CASSPMGQGADEQFF.

The CDR3 DNA sequence: TGCAGTGCTGGGACAGGGCTAATTACGACTAACACTGAAGCTTTCTTT. Amino acid sequence: CSAGTGLITTNTEAFF. The rearrangement joins TRBV20-1 to TRBJ1-1; TRBD1 matches 9 bases. V dropped 5 bases and J dropped 2; count of bases not matched to a gene: 12. Germline loops: CDR1 DFQATT, CDR2 SNEGSKA (reference sequence). The CDR3 is 16 amino acids.

There are many counts of this clonotype. The V call is TRBV3-1, the J call TRBJ1-3; D unclear. The CDR3 contains 18 residues. CDR1 LGHDT and CDR2 YNNKEL come from the germline V gene (reference sequence). V shed 0 bases and J shed 0 bases, with 15 bases lying between them. The CDR3 nucleotides read TGTGCCAGCAGCCAAGACAGCCCTACTGCCGCCTCTGGAAACACCATATATTTT. Translation: CASSQDSPTAASGNTIYF.

This clonotype was counted many times. V and J are TRBV7-9 and TRBJ1-1, with no clear D. This CDR3 comprises 12 residues. With 5 bases removed from V and 0 bases from J, the gap between germline ends came to 4 bases. Germline CDR1 and CDR2: SEHNR and FQNEAQ (reference sequence). The CDR3 DNA sequence: TGTGCCAGCAGCGCAATGAACACTGAAGCTTTCTTT. Amino acids: CASSAMNTEAFF. Using reference TRBV7-9 and TRBJ1-1 for the parts outside the CDR3, the full variable domain is DTGVSQNPRHKITKRGQNVTFRCDPISEHNRLYWYRQTLGQGPEFLTYFQNEAQLEKSRLLSDRFSAERPKGSFSTLEIQRTEQGDSAMYLCASSAMNTEAFFGQGTRLTVV.

This clonotype was detected only a few times. CDR3 DNA sequence: TGTGCCAGCAGCTTTCAGACACGGTTAACACCTGAAGCTTTCTTT. Its translation: CASSFQTRLTPEAFF. J is TRBJ1-1 and V is TRBV7-3; D gene ambiguous. CDR3 size: 15 residues. Deletions cut 3 bases from V and 6 bases from J, with 17 bases between. Germline V gives CDR1 SGHTA, CDR2 FQGTGA.

This clonotype was observed many times. The V and J genes are TRBV4-2 and TRBJ2-3; D is uncertain. Germline V CDR1 and CDR2: LGHNA, YNFKEQ. V was pared by 0 bases and J by 0 bases, with 13 bases between. This CDR3 contains 17 residues. The CDR3 spells CASSQDFSRLSTDTQYF. DNA of the CDR3: TGTGCCAGCAGCCAAGATTTTTCTCGGCTTAGCACAGATACGCAGTATTTT.

The gene calls are TRBV5-1 and TRBJ2-7; 7 bases fit TRBD2. The CDR3 consists of 14 residues. Germline lookup yields CDR1 SGHRS and CDR2 YFSETQ. V trimming: 4 bases; J trimming: 5 bases; junction bases outside the gene matches: 9. CDR3 in amino acids: CASSAGDRPHEQYF. The CDR3 DNA sequence: TGCGCCAGCAGCGCGGGAGATAGGCCCCACGAGCAGTACTTC.

The chain is built from TRBV25-1 and TRBJ1-2, with TRBD1 matching 8 bases. Per germline, CDR1 MGHDK and CDR2 SYGVNS. CDR3 length equals 15 residues. The V and J ends lost 1 base and 4 bases, in that order; junction bases with no gene match: 5. CDR3 nucleotides: TGTGCCAGCAGTGAATCCGGGACAGGAGCCTATGGCTACACCTTC. This sequence encodes CASSESGTGAYGYTF.

This clonotype is judged medium-sized. The rearrangement links TRBV4-3 to TRBJ2-6; 7 nucleotides match TRBD1. The V segment lost 1 base and the J segment 0 bases; nucleotides outside the gene matches: 0. Germline loops: CDR1 LGHNA, CDR2 YSLEER. The CDR3 spans 16 residues. The DNA for the CDR3 is TGCGCCAGCAGCCAAGCAGGGGGCTCTGGGGCCAACGTCCTGACTTTC. It codes for CASSQAGGSGANVLTF.

In its sample, this clonotype was seen many times. J is TRBJ2-2 and V is TRBV7-8; 9 bases match TRBD1. J gave up 10 bases and V 1 base, and 7 bases lay outside the gene matches. The CDR3 sequence is 15 residues long. The V gene's germline CDR1 is SGHVS and CDR2 FQNEAQ. The CDR3: CASSLDGTGLAELFF. For the CDR3, the DNA is TGTGCCAGCAGCTTAGACGGGACAGGGTTAGCGGAGCTGTTTTTT.

The gene calls are TRBV18 and TRBJ1-5; no reliable D call. Trimming removed 3 bases at V and 4 bases at J, with 10 bases between. The CDR3 length is 14 residues. Germline V gene lookup returns CDR1 KGHSH and CDR2 LQKENI. Here the CDR3 reads CASSPVRSNQPQHF. The CDR3 DNA follows: TGTGCCAGCTCACCGGTCAGATCGAATCAGCCCCAGCATTTT.

This clonotype was counted ten times or more. The chain uses TRBV5-1 and TRBJ2-7; maybe TRBD2 (5 bases). The CDR3 has 13 amino acids. V lost 3 bases, J lost 2 bases, and 9 bases lay in between. Looked up from germline, CDR1 is SGHRS and CDR2 is YFSETQ. The CDR3 nucleotides are TGCGCCAGCAGCTCGCGGGCCACCTACGAGCAGTACTTC. Its protein is CASSSRATYEQYF.

The table lists this clonotype with many counts. The rearrangement links TRBV20-1 to TRBJ2-1; D is undetermined. Germline CDR1 DFQATT, CDR2 SNEGSKA (reference sequence). V was shortened by 2 bases and J by 3 bases, with 14 bases between the two germline ends. CDR3 length: 15 amino acids. The CDR3 loop is CSARPRALLYNEQFF. CDR3 DNA sequence: TGCAGTGCTAGACCAAGGGCTCTCCTCTACAATGAGCAGTTCTTC.

This clonotype has just a few counts. The chain is built from TRBV5-6 and TRBJ1-5; D uncertain. V lost 0 bases and J 3 bases, leaving 7 bases between the germline ends. CDR3 size: 14 residues. The germline CDR1 and CDR2 sequences are SGHDT and YYEEEE. The CDR3 here is CASSLESDNQPQHF. The DNA for the CDR3 is TGTGCCAGCAGCTTGGAGTCAGACAATCAGCCCCAGCATTTT.

In its sample, this clonotype was seen a few times. The chain links TRBV6-2 or TRBV6-3 to TRBJ2-7; a possible D gene is TRBD1 (6 bases). V lost 7 bases to trimming and J lost 3 bases, with 22 bases between them. CDR1 MNHEY and CDR2 SVGEGT come from the germline V gene. This CDR3 is built from 16 residues. This CDR3 reads CASTSLVGQTNYEQYF. For the CDR3, the DNA is TGTGCCAGCACTTCTTTAGTTGGACAGACAAACTACGAGCAGTACTTC.

This clonotype was observed at least ten times. The chain couples TRBV19 to TRBJ2-1; the match to TRBD2 covers 10 bases. Germline CDR1 and CDR2: LNHDA and SQIVND (reference sequence). The CDR3 has 16 amino acids. J gave up 10 bases and V 3 bases, and 12 bases lay outside the gene matches. CDR3 in amino acids: CASSISPAGGPWEQFF. The CDR3 nucleotides are TGTGCCAGTAGTATTAGCCCAGCGGGAGGGCCCTGGGAGCAGTTCTTC.

This clonotype appeared many times. V usage is TRBV6-2 or TRBV6-3 and J usage is TRBJ2-7, with 9 bases fitting TRBD2. J was trimmed by 1 base and V by 7 bases; bases with no gene match: 8. CDR3 size: 15 residues. Germline V gene sequence: CDR1 MNHEY, CDR2 SVGEGT. The DNA for the CDR3 is TGTGCCAGCAAGCGACCTAGCGGGACGTCCTACGAGCAGTACTTC. Amino acids: CASKRPSGTSYEQYF.

This clonotype came up many times. V usage is TRBV28 and J usage is TRBJ2-3; 8 bases fit TRBD2. This CDR3 contains 17 residues. V dropped 5 bases and J dropped 2; count of bases not matched to a gene: 12. Germline V gives CDR1 MDHEN, CDR2 SYDVKM. CDR3 sequence (DNA): TGTGCCAGCAGTCCCCTCGGCCAGCGGGGGTACACAGATACGCAGTATTTT. Translated: CASSPLGQRGYTDTQYF.

This clonotype was seen a few times. An end of the junction differs from the germline gene, which may be a read error. V and J are TRBV29-1 and TRBJ1-1; D not certain. The CDR3 sequence is 18 residues long. Per germline, CDR1 SQVTM and CDR2 ANQGSEA. Here the CDR3 DNA reads TGCAGCGTTGTGCCGGACTGGTCAAATATCGCCGGATTCCCACCGGGGATCTTT. As protein: CSVVPDWSNIAGFPPGIF.

The chain uses TRBV12-3 or TRBV12-4 and TRBJ1-1; 8 nucleotides line up with TRBD1. The CDR3 length is 15 residues. J gave up 7 bases and V 5 bases, and 12 bases lay outside the gene matches. The CDR3 loop reads CASSLSGTGLFEAFF. CDR3 in DNA: TGTGCCAGCAGTCTATCTGGGACAGGTCTTTTTGAAGCTTTCTTT.

This clonotype was detected a few times. This chain links TRBV19 with TRBJ2-7; D is unresolved. This CDR3 contains 14 residues. The V and J ends lost 6 bases and 2 bases respectively, with 14 bases between them. CDR1 is LNHDA, CDR2 SQIVND, per germline (reference sequence). As DNA, the CDR3 is TGTGCCAGTAGACCCTTACATGCAGCCTACGAGCAGTACTTC. As protein: CASRPLHAAYEQYF.

At least ten counts were recorded for this clonotype. The rearrangement joins TRBV2 to TRBJ2-7; D remains ambiguous. This CDR3 has 15 residues. Trimming took off 1 base at V and 0 bases at J, with 10 bases between the two ends. From germline, CDR1 is SNHLY and CDR2 FYNNEI. The CDR3 is CASSEDAASSYEQYF. In DNA form, the CDR3 reads TGTGCCAGCAGTGAAGATGCGGCCAGCTCCTACGAGCAGTACTTC.

This clonotype was seen ten or more times. This rearrangement joins TRBV6-2 or TRBV6-3 to TRBJ2-3; unclear D gene. CDR1 is MNHEY and CDR2 is SVGEGT in the germline V gene. V lost 0 bases and J 1 base, leaving 5 bases between the germline ends. The CDR3 consists of 14 residues. CDR3 sequence: CASSYSGRTDTQYF. The CDR3 nucleotides read TGTGCCAGCAGTTACTCCGGCCGCACAGATACGCAGTATTTT.

Ten or more counts support this clonotype. V gene TRBV12-3 or TRBV12-4 combines with J gene TRBJ1-2, with TRBD1 as a possible D gene (5 bases). CDR3 length: 15 residues. The germline V and J ends were trimmed by 6 bases and 3 bases, with 17 bases remaining between them. CDR3 in amino acids: CASSLWQGGDYGYTF. The CDR3 nucleotides read TGTGCCAGCAGCCTTTGGCAGGGTGGGGACTATGGCTACACCTTC.

This clonotype was recorded many times. The chain combines TRBV28 with TRBJ2-7; 7 bases align to TRBD1. V lost 7 bases and J lost 6; bases outside the gene matches: 9. This CDR3 has 13 amino acids. Germline V gives CDR1 MDHEN, CDR2 SYDVKM. In DNA form, the CDR3 reads TGTGCCAGCACCCCCCCCCACAGGGGCGAGCAGTACTTC. Its protein is CASTPPHRGEQYF.

This clonotype was recorded many times. The rearrangement uses TRBV3-1 and TRBJ2-6; D call uncertain. The germline V and J ends were trimmed by 3 bases and 0 bases, with 12 bases remaining between them. The CDR3 runs 17 residues. The germline V gene encodes CDR1 LGHDT and CDR2 YNNKEL (reference sequence). The CDR3 protein is CASSQGLSDSGANVLTF. The CDR3 bases are TGTGCCAGCAGCCAGGGATTATCGGACTCTGGGGCCAACGTCCTGACTTTC. Together with reference TRBV3-1 and TRBJ2-6, the CDR3 gives the full variable domain: DTAVSQTPKYLVTQMGNDKSIKCEQNLGHDTMYWYKQDSKKFLKIMFSYNNKELIINETVPNRFSPKSPDKAHLNLHINSLELGDSAVYFCASSQGLSDSGANVLTFGAGSRLTVL.